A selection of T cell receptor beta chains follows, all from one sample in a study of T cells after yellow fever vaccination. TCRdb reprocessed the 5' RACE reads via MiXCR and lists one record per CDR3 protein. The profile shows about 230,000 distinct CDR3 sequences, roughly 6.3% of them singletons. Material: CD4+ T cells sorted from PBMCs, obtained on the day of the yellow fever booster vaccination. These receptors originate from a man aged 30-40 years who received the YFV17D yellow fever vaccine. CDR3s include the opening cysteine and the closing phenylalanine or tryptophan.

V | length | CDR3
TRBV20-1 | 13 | CSTRDRDNYGYTF
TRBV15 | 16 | CATSRDQRGSYNEQFF
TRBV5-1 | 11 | CASTLAYEQYF
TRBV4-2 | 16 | CASSSTGTATTQPQHF
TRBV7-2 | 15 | CASSGGLATSDTQYF
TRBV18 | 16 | CASSPPGQGWFETQYF
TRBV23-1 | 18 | CASSQSRGMAGADQPQHF
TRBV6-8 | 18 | CASSSSILTPSGLYEQYF
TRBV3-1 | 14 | CASSQEQTSYEQYF
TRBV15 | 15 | CATSRVGSSYNEQFF
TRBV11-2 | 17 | CASSSTWGLADTGELFF
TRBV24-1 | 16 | CATSGKGLVGGNEQFF
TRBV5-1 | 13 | CASSHDRAYEQFF
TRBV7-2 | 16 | CASSSQTPDRTDTQYF
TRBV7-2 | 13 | CASSLDRAFEAFF
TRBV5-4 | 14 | CASSLDGHNQPQHF
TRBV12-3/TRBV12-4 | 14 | CASSWDGGTDTQYF
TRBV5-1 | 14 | CASSRNGQGDTQYF
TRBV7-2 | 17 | CASSSQYGGSGANVLTF
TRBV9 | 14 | CASSVWPGEETQYF
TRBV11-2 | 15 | CASSLDFRLNTEAFF
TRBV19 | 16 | CASTHSWTSGLGEQFF
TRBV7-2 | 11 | CASSREGEQFF
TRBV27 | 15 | CASSSPDRLGKTQYF
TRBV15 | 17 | CATSRAPGQGGNTEAFF
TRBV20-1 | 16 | CSARPTGGLSGNTIYF
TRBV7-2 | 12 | CASSLRGFEQFF